The 28 T cell receptor beta chains below were found in one sample sequenced in a study of blood T cells in healthy people across ages. For the second PCR, which ran for 7 to 11 cycles, a sample-barcoded 5' primer and a J-beta primer mix were used. TCRdb ran MiXCR on the 5' RACE reads and lists one entry per CDR3 protein. The sample includes more than 550,000 distinct CDR3 sequences, 22% of them seen just once. The sequencing sample was made of blood. The receptors were sampled from a man in his sixties or seventies in good health.

The V and J genes are TRBV5-1 and TRBJ1-2; 9 bases map to TRBD1. This CDR3 is built from 15 residues. The germline V gene has CDR1 SGHRS and CDR2 YFSETQ. After removal of 5 bases from V and 3 bases from J, the junction contained 8 bases not matched to a gene. As DNA, the CDR3 is TGCGCCAGCAGGACGGGACAGGGAGGAGACTATGGCTACACCTTC. Amino acid sequence: CASRTGQGGDYGYTF. Drawing the rest from reference TRBV5-1 and TRBJ1-2, the complete variable domain is KAGVTQTPRYLIKTRGQQVTLSCSPISGHRSVSWYQQTPGQGLQFLFEYFSETQRNKGNFPGRFSGRQFSNSRSEMNVSTLELGDSALYLCASRTGQGGDYGYTFGSGTRLTVV.

V and J are TRBV20-1 and TRBJ2-2, with no clear D. The germline V and J ends were trimmed by 0 bases and 0 bases, with 8 bases remaining between them. The germline V gene encodes CDR1 DFQATT and CDR2 SNEGSKA (reference sequence). The CDR3 covers 15 residues. In DNA form, the CDR3 reads TGCAGTGCTAGAGATAAACTCTCGAACACCGGGGAGCTGTTTTTT. It specifies CSARDKLSNTGELFF.

The chain links TRBV6-4 to TRBJ2-3, with 8 positions matching TRBD2. Per germline, CDR1 MRHNA and CDR2 SNTAGT. With V trimmed by 0 bases and J by 0 bases, 2 bases remained unmatched. CDR3 length equals 16 residues. In DNA form, the CDR3 reads TGTGCCAGCAGTGACTCGGCTAGCGGGAGCACAGATACGCAGTATTTT. Amino acids: CASSDSASGSTDTQYF.

There are a few counts of this clonotype. The chain is built from TRBV19 and TRBJ2-7; D might be TRBD2 (6 bases). Matching the DNA end better, TRBJ2-5 makes the J call doubtful. This CDR3 region has 14 residues. Germline V gene lookup returns CDR1 LNHDA and CDR2 SQIVND (reference sequence). The CDR3 DNA is TGTGCCAGTAGTTCCGACAGCGGGTTGGTGACCCAGTACTTC. Its protein is CASSSDSGLVTQYF.

This clonotype came up a few times. A single base separates this from a much larger clone, so it may be a read error. V usage is TRBV5-5 and J usage is TRBJ2-6; D might be TRBD1 (5 bases). Germline V gene lookup returns CDR1 SGHKS and CDR2 YYEKEE (reference sequence). CDR3 length: 15 amino acids. CDR3 region: CASSLTGSGAYVLTF. The DNA for the CDR3 is TGTGCCAGCAGCTTGACAGGCTCTGGGGCCTACGTCCTGACTTTC.

The chain carries TRBV20-1 and TRBJ2-1; TRBD1 aligns across 9 bases. J lost 4 bases, V lost 0 bases, and 4 bases had no gene match. CDR3 length: 15 residues. From germline, CDR1 is DFQATT and CDR2 SNEGSKA (reference sequence). Here the CDR3 DNA reads TGCAGTGCTAGAGATCCGGGACAGGGTTACAATGAGCAGTTCTTC. It yields the protein CSARDPGQGYNEQFF.

As regards this clonotype: At one end the junction does not follow the germline gene, possibly because of a read error. The chain employs TRBV20-1 and TRBJ2-5; no definite D call. Germline V gene lookup returns CDR1 DFQATT and CDR2 SNEGSKA (reference sequence). This CDR3 is 8 amino acids long. The CDR3 loop is CSATTQNF. DNA of the CDR3: TGCAGTGCTACCACCCAGAACTTC.

This rearrangement joins TRBV7-2 to TRBJ2-1, with TRBD2 identical over 8 bases. The CDR3 has 14 amino acids. Germline V gene lookup returns CDR1 SGHTA and CDR2 FQGNSA. With V trimmed by 6 bases and J by 8 bases, 9 bases remained unmatched. This CDR3 is CASSWTSIPDEQFF. The DNA of the CDR3 is TGTGCCAGCAGTTGGACTAGCATTCCGGATGAGCAGTTCTTC.

Points on this clonotype: The conserved closing phenylalanine or tryptophan is absent in this CDR3, likely reflecting a read error. The chain is built from TRBV7-2 and TRBJ2-5; the match to TRBD2 covers 7 bases. This CDR3 comprises 13 residues. V shed 8 bases and J 1 base; nucleotides not matched to a gene: 4. Germline V gives CDR1 SGHTA, CDR2 FQGNSA. CDR3 in DNA: TGTGCCAGCTCGCGGGAGTCCCAAGAGACCCAGTACTCC. As protein: CASSRESQETQYS.

This chain joins TRBV15 and TRBJ1-1; D gene unclear. Germline-derived CDR1 and CDR2 are LNHNV and YYDKDF (reference sequence). This CDR3 comprises 14 residues. The germline V and J ends were trimmed by 2 bases and 5 bases, with 12 bases remaining between them. CDR3 DNA sequence: TGTGCCACCAGCAGACCAGTGCGGGATACTGAAGCTTTCTTT. Amino acids: CATSRPVRDTEAFF.

This clonotype has more than one count but fewer than ten. The V call is TRBV9, the J call TRBJ1-4; D not resolved. The germline V and J ends were trimmed by 4 bases and 0 bases, with 16 bases remaining between them. This CDR3 region has 17 residues. Per germline, CDR1 SGDLS and CDR2 YYNGEE. The CDR3 protein is CASSRRGIHATNEKLFF. The CDR3 nucleotides read TGTGCCAGCAGCCGCCGGGGAATACATGCAACTAATGAAAAACTGTTTTTT.

This chain joins TRBV7-2 and TRBJ1-2, with D uncertain. V was trimmed by 5 bases and J by 8 bases, leaving 18 bases between them. The germline gives CDR1 SGHTA, CDR2 FQGNSA. The CDR3 is made up of 14 amino acids. CDR3 DNA sequence: TGTGCCAGCAGCCCCAATGAGGCAGGAGCGGGCTACACCTTC. This gives the protein CASSPNEAGAGYTF.

This clonotype has a count of ten or more. This chain links TRBV12-3 or TRBV12-4 with TRBJ1-2; no clear D. Trimming left V 3 bases short and J 2 bases short, with 7 bases between. This CDR3 is built from 13 residues. CDR3: CASSLRANYGYTF. The CDR3 region has the DNA TGTGCCAGCAGTTTGAGGGCCAACTATGGCTACACCTTC.

At least ten counts were recorded for this clonotype. V usage is TRBV28 and J usage is TRBJ2-5, with a weak D call TRBD1 (6 bases). With 3 bases removed from V and 1 base from J, the gap between germline ends came to 9 bases. Germline V lookup: CDR1 MDHEN, CDR2 SYDVKM. This CDR3 comprises 14 residues. CDR3 DNA sequence: TGTGCCAGCAGTTTCGACAGGAGCCAAGAGACCCAGTACTTC. It specifies CASSFDRSQETQYF.

The CDR3 coding sequence is TGTGCCAGCAAACGGGACGGGATCCCGTCCGGGGAGCTGTTTTTT. Translation gives CASKRDGIPSGELFF. The V and J genes are TRBV28 and TRBJ2-2; D is perhaps TRBD1 or TRBD2 (5 bases each). The CDR3 sequence is 15 residues long. Germline values: CDR1 MDHEN, CDR2 SYDVKM. Trimming left V 7 bases short and J 6 bases short, with 18 bases between.

The V call is TRBV20-1, the J call TRBJ2-1; 8 nucleotides align to TRBD2. The CDR3 spans 13 residues. The germline V gene encodes CDR1 DFQATT and CDR2 SNEGSKA (reference sequence). The V gene end was trimmed by 4 bases and the J gene end by 6 bases; junction bases not matched to a gene: 5. Written as DNA, the CDR3 is TGCAGTGCTATCAACCTAGCGGGCAATGAGCAGTTCTTC. Its translation: CSAINLAGNEQFF.

In its sample, this clonotype was seen a few times. This chain connects TRBV28 to TRBJ2-5; 7 bases are a match to TRBD1. The J call may be mistaken, given a closer DNA end match to TRBJ2-7. Per germline, CDR1 MDHEN and CDR2 SYDVKM. The CDR3 covers 17 residues. CDR3 loop: CASSSYRRQGAAYEQYF. In nucleotides, the CDR3 is TGTGCCAGCAGTTCCTACAGAAGACAGGGTGCTGCATACGAGCAGTACTTC.

The rearrangement joins TRBV5-4 to TRBJ1-4; D might be TRBD1 (5 bases). The V end was cut by 4 bases, the J end by 3 bases, with 13 bases between. The CDR3 is 15 residues long. In germline, CDR1 is SGHNT, CDR2 YYREEE (reference sequence). The CDR3: CASSVAGMANEKLFF. In nucleotides, the CDR3 is TGTGCCAGCAGCGTAGCAGGGATGGCTAATGAAAAACTGTTTTTT.

The chain couples TRBV24-1 to TRBJ2-3; unclear D gene. Germline values: CDR1 KGHDR, CDR2 SFDVKD. Deletions cut 4 bases from V and 5 bases from J, with 6 bases between. The CDR3 is made up of 12 amino acids. CDR3 in amino acids: CATSDLRDTQYF. CDR3 coding DNA: TGTGCCACCAGTGACCTTCGAGATACGCAGTATTTT.

The chain joins TRBV9 to TRBJ2-3; D might be TRBD2 (5 bases). From germline, CDR1 is SGDLS and CDR2 YYNGEE. The CDR3 is 17 amino acids. V lost 3 bases, J lost 2 bases, and 19 bases lay in between. The CDR3 DNA is TGTGCCAGCAGCGCCCCCGGGAACCAACTAAACACAGATACGCAGTATTTT. As protein: CASSAPGNQLNTDTQYF.

This clonotype was recorded a few times. This chain links TRBV20-1 with TRBJ2-3; TRBD2 matches at 13 bases. Germline V CDR1 and CDR2: DFQATT, SNEGSKA (reference sequence). The CDR3 covers 18 residues. Trimming cost V 1 base and J 2 bases; bases outside gene matches: 9. The CDR3 sequence is CSARGLAGGLPLTDTQYF. CDR3 nucleotide sequence: TGCAGTGCTAGAGGACTAGCGGGGGGCCTCCCGCTCACAGATACGCAGTATTTT.

The gene calls are TRBV25-1 and TRBJ2-5; 14 positions match TRBD2. V lost 5 bases and J lost 8; bases outside the gene matches: 10. Looked up from germline, CDR1 is MGHDK and CDR2 is SYGVNS. CDR3 length equals 16 residues. The CDR3 region has the DNA TGTGCCAGCAGTCCTACTCAGGGACTAGCGGGAGAAACCCAGTACTTC. Protein sequence: CASSPTQGLAGETQYF.

On this clonotype: One base away lies a much larger clone, so this may be a sequencing read error. This chain connects TRBV29-1 to TRBJ2-1; 9 nucleotides agree with TRBD2. Germline values: CDR1 SQVTM, CDR2 ANQGSEA. J gave up 2 bases and V 7 bases, and 6 bases lay outside the gene matches. CDR3 length: 14 amino acids. This CDR3 reads CSANLAGTYNEQFF. For the CDR3, the DNA is TGCAGCGCTAATCTAGCGGGAACCTACAATGAGCAGTTCTTC.

V gene TRBV12-3 or TRBV12-4 combines with J gene TRBJ1-3, with D perhaps matching TRBD1 (5 bases). The CDR3 spans 15 residues. Trimming stripped 5 bases from V and 9 bases from J, with 20 bases between. CDR3 in amino acids: CASSRSADKSGTIYF. The CDR3 DNA sequence: TGTGCCAGCAGTCGATCCGCGGACAAGTCGGGCACCATATATTTT.

The rearrangement uses TRBV5-1 and TRBJ2-5; D might be TRBD2 (6 bases). The CDR3 consists of 15 residues. V was shortened by 0 bases and J by 4 bases, with 13 bases between the two germline ends. Germline V lookup: CDR1 SGHRS, CDR2 YFSETQ. CDR3 amino acids: CASSLAGGSGETQYF. CDR3 DNA sequence: TGCGCCAGCAGCTTGGCTGGTGGTAGCGGAGAGACCCAGTACTTC.

This rearrangement joins TRBV5-5 to TRBJ2-3, with a weak D call TRBD2 (6 bases). The CDR3 is made up of 16 amino acids. V was pared by 0 bases and J by 4 bases, with 15 bases between. Germline loops: CDR1 SGHKS, CDR2 YYEKEE (reference sequence). The CDR3 sequence is CASSLAGASVPDTQYF. The DNA for the CDR3 is TGTGCCAGCAGCTTGGCCGGGGCTAGCGTCCCAGATACGCAGTATTTT.

This clonotype occurred a few times. The CDR3 is CASSPGGGAKNIQYF. CDR3 coding DNA: TGCGCCAGCAGCCCCGGGGGAGGAGCCAAAAACATTCAGTACTTC. V usage is TRBV5-1 and J usage is TRBJ2-4; D might be TRBD2 (6 bases). Per the germline V gene, CDR1 is SGHRS and CDR2 is YFSETQ. This CDR3 has 15 residues. Trimming took 4 bases from V and 0 from J, leaving 11 bases between them.

This clonotype occurred a few times. The chain couples TRBV3-1 to TRBJ2-4; D not certain. V was clipped by 1 base and J by 2 bases, with 12 bases between them. The CDR3 contains 16 residues. CDR1 and CDR2 from the germline V gene are LGHDT and YNNKEL (reference sequence). The CDR3: CASSQAGVRTKNIQYF. In nucleotides, the CDR3 is TGTGCCAGCAGCCAAGCTGGTGTCCGAACCAAAAACATTCAGTACTTC. The full variable domain, completed using reference TRBV3-1 and TRBJ2-4, is DTAVSQTPKYLVTQMGNDKSIKCEQNLGHDTMYWYKQDSKKFLKIMFSYNNKELIINETVPNRFSPKSPDKAHLNLHINSLELGDSAVYFCASSQAGVRTKNIQYFGAGTRLSVL.